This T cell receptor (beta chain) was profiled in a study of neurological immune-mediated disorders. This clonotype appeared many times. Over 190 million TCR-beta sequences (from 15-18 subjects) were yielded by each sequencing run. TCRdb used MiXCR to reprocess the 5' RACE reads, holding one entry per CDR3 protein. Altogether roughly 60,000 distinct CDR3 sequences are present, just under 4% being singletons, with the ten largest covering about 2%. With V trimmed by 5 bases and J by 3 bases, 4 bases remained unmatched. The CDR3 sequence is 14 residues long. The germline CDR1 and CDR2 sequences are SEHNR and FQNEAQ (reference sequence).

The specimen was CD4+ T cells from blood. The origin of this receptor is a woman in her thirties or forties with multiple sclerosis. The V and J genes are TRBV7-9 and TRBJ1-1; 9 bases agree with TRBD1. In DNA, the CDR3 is TGTGCCAGCAGCAACAGGGGGCCCGACACTGAAGCTTTCTTT. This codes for CASSNRGPDTEAFF.